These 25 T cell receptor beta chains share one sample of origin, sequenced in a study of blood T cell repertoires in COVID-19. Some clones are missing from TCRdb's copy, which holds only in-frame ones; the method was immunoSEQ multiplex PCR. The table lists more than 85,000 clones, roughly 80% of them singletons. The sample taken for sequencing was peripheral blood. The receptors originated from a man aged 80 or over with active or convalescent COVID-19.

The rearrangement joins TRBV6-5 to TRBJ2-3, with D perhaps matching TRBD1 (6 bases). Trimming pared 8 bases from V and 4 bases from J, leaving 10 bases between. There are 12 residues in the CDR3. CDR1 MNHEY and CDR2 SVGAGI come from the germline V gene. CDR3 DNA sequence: TGTGCCAGCCACAGGGAACCAGATACGCAGTATTTT. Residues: CASHREPDTQYF.

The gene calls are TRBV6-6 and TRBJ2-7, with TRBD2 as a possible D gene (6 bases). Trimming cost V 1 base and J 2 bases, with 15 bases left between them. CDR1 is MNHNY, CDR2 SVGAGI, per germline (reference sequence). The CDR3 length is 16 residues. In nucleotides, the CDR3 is TGTGCCAGCAGTTACTACCTTGGGGCGGGGACCTACGAGCAGTACTTC. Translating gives CASSYYLGAGTYEQYF.

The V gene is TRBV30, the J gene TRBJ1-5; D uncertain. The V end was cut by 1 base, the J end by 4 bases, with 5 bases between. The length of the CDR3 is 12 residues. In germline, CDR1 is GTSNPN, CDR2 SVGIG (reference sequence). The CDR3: CAWSAPNQPQHF. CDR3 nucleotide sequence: TGTGCCTGGAGTGCCCCTAATCAGCCCCAGCATTTT.

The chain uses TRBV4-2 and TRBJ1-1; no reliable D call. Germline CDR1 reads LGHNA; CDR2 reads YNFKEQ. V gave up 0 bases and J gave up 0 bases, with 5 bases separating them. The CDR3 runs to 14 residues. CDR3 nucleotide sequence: TGTGCCAGCAGCCAAGACCCGGTGAACACTGAAGCTTTCTTT. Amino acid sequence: CASSQDPVNTEAFF.

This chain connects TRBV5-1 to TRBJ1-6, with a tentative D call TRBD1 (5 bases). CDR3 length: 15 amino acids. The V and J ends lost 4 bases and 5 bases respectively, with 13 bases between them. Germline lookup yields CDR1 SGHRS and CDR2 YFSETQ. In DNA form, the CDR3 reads TGCGCCAGCAGCCCTCTGGGGCTGGATAATTCACCCCTCCACTTT. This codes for CASSPLGLDNSPLHF.

DNA for the CDR3: TGTGCCAGCAGCTCGAACAGGGTTACTGAAGCTTTCTTT. Encoded protein: CASSSNRVTEAFF. The chain carries TRBV5-8 and TRBJ1-1; D might be TRBD1 (6 bases). The CDR3 extends over 13 amino acids. The ends were cut back, 3 bases at V and 5 bases at J, with 11 bases in the middle. Germline V gene sequence: CDR1 SGHTS, CDR2 YDEGEE.

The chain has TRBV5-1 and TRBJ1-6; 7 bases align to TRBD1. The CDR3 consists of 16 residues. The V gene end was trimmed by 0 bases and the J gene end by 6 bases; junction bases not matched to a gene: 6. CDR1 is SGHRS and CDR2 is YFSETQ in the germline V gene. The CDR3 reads CASSLAGTVTNSPLHF. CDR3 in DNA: TGCGCCAGCAGCTTGGCCGGGACAGTGACTAATTCACCCCTCCACTTT.

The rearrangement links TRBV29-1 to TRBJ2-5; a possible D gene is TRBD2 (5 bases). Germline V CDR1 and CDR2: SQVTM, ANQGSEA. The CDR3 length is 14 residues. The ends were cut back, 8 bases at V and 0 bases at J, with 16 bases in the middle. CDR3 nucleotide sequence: TGCAGCTCCAGCCTTGGGAGTTACCAAGAGACCCAGTACTTC. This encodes CSSSLGSYQETQYF.

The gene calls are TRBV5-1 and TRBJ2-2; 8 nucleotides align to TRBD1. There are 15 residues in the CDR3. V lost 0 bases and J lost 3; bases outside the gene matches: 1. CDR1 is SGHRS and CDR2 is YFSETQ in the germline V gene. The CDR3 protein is CASSLDRGDTGELFF. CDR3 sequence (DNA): TGCGCCAGCAGCTTGGACAGGGGGGACACCGGGGAGCTGTTTTTT.

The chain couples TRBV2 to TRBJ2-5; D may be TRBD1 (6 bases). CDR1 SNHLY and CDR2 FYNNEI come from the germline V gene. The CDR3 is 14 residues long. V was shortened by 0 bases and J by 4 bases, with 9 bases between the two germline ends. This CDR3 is CASSEATGRETQYF. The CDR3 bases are TGTGCCAGCAGTGAAGCCACAGGGAGAGAGACCCAGTACTTC.

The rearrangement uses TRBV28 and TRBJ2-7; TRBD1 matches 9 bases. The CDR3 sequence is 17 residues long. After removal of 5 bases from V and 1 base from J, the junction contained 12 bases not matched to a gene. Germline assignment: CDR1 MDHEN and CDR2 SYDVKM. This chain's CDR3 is CASSTFGTGTRSYEQYF. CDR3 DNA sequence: TGTGCCAGCAGTACCTTCGGGACAGGGACTCGTTCCTACGAGCAGTACTTC. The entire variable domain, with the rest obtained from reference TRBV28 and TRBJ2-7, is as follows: DVKVTQSSRYLVKRTGEKVFLECVQDMDHENMFWYRQDPGLGLRLIYFSYDVKMKEKGDIPEGYSVSREKKERFSLILESASTNQTSMYLCASSTFGTGTRSYEQYFGPGTRLTVT.

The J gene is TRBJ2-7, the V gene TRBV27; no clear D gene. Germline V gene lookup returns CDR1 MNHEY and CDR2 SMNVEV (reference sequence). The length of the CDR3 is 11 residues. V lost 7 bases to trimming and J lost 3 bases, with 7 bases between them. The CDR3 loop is CASTDGYEQYF. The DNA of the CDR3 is TGTGCCAGCACAGATGGCTACGAGCAGTACTTC.

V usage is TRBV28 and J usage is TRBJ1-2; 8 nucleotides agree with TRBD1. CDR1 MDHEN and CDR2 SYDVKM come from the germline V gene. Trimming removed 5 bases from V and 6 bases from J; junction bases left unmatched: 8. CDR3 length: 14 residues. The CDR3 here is CASSPRTGRDGYTF. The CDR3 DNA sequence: TGTGCCAGCAGTCCACGGACAGGGAGAGATGGCTACACCTTC.

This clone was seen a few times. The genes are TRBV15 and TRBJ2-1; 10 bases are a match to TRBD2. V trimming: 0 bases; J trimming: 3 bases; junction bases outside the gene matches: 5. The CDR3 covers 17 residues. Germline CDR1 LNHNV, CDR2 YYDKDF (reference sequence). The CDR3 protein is CATSRDGSSGGYNEQFF. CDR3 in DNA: TGTGCCACCAGCAGAGATGGTTCTAGCGGGGGCTACAATGAGCAGTTCTTC.

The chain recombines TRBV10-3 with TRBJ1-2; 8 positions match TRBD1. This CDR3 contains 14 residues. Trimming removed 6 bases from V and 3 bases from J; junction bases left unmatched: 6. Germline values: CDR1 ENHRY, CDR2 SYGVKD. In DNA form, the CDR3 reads TGTGCCATCAGCTCCGGGACAGGATACTATGGCTACACCTTC. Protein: CAISSGTGYYGYTF.

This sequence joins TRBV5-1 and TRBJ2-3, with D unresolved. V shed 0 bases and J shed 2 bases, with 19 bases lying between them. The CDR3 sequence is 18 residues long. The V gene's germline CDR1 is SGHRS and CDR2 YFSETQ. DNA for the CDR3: TGCGCCAGCAGCTTGGGGCCTAGGCCGCCTTCCTCCACAGATACGCAGTATTTT. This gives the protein CASSLGPRPPSSTDTQYF.

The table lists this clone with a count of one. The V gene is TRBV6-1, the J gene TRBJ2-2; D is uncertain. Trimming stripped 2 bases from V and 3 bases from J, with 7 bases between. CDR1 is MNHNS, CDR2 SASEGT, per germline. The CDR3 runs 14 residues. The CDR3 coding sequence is TGTGCCAGCAGTGAACGTCGGGACACCGGGGAGCTGTTTTTT. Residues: CASSERRDTGELFF.

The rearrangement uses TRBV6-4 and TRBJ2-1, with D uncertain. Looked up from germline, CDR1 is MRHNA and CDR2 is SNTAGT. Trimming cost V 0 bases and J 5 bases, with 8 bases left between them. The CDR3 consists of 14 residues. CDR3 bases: TGTGCCAGCAGTGACTCTTGGGCAGACAATGAGCAGTTCTTC. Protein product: CASSDSWADNEQFF.

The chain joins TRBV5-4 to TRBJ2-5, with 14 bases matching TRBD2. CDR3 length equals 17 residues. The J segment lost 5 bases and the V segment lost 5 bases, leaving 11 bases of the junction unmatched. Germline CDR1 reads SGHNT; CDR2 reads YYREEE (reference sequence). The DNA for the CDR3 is TGTGCCAGCAGTCCCTCCGGGACTAGCGGGGGAAAGGAGACCCAGTACTTC. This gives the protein CASSPSGTSGGKETQYF. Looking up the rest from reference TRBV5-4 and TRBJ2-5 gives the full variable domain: ETGVTQSPTHLIKTRGQQVTLRCSSQSGHNTVSWYQQALGQGPQFIFQYYREEENGRGNFPPRFSGLQFPNYSSELNVNALELDDSALYLCASSPSGTSGGKETQYFGPGTRLLVL.

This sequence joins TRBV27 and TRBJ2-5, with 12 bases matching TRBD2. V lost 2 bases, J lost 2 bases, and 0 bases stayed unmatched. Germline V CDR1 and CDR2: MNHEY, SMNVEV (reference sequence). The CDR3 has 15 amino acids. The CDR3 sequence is CASSLLAGGQETQYF. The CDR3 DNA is TGTGCCAGCAGTTTACTAGCGGGGGGGCAAGAGACCCAGTACTTC.

The CDR3 reads CAWSDGSNQPQHF. DNA of the CDR3: TGTGCCTGGAGCGACGGGAGCAATCAGCCCCAGCATTTT. The chain combines TRBV30 with TRBJ1-5; D gene ambiguous. Germline V CDR1 and CDR2: GTSNPN, SVGIG (reference sequence). The CDR3 loop spans 13 amino acids. V lost 3 bases and J 1 base, leaving 7 bases between the germline ends.

The CDR3 protein is CSVAPLAGGYEQYF. In DNA form, the CDR3 reads TGCAGCGTTGCCCCCCTAGCGGGCGGCTACGAGCAGTACTTC. The J gene is TRBJ2-7, the V gene TRBV29-1; 8 bases agree with TRBD2. V gave up 4 bases and J gave up 3 bases; unmatched junction bases: 8. The CDR3 contains 14 residues. Looked up from germline, CDR1 is SQVTM and CDR2 is ANQGSEA.

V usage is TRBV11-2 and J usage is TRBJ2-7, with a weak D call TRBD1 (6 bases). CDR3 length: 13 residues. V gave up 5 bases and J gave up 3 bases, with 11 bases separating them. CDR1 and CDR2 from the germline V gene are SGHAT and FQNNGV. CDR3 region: CASSPTGIYEQYF. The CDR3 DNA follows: TGTGCCAGCAGCCCCACAGGGATCTACGAGCAGTACTTC.

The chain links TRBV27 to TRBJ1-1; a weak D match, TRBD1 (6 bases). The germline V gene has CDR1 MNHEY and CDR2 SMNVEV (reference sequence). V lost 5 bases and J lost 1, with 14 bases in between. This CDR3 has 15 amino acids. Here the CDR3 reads CASSLWQGRNTEAFF. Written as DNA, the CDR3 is TGTGCCAGCAGTCTTTGGCAGGGGCGGAACACTGAAGCTTTCTTT.

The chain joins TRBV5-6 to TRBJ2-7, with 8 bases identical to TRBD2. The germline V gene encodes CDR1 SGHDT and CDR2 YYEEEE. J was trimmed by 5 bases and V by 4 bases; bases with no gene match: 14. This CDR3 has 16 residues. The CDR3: CASSPPGGALIHEQYF. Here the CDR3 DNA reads TGTGCCAGCAGCCCCCCGGGGGGGGCTTTAATCCACGAGCAGTACTTC.